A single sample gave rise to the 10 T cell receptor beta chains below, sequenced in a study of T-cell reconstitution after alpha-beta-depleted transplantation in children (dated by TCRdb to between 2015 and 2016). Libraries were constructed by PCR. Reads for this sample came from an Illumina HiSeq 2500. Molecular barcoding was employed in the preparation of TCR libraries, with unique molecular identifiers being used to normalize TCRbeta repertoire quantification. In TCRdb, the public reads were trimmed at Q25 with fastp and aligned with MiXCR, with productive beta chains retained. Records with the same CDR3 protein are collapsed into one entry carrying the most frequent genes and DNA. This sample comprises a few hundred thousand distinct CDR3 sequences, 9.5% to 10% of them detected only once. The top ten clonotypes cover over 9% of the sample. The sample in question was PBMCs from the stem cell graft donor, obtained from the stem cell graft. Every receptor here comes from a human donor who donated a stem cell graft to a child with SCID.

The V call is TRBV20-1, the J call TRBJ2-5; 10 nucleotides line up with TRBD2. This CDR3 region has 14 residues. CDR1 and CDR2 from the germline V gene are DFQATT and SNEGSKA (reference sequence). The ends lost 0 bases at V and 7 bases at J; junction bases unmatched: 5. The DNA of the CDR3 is TGCAGTGCTAGAGATCCCCGACTAGCGGGGACCCAGTACTTC. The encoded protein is CSARDPRLAGTQYF.

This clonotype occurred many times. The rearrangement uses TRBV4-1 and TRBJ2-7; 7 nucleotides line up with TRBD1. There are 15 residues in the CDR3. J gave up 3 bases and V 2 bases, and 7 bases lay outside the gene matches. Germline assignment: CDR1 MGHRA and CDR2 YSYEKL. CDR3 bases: TGCGCCAGCAGCCAAACCGGGACAGCCGGCTACGAGCAGTACTTC. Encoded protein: CASSQTGTAGYEQYF.

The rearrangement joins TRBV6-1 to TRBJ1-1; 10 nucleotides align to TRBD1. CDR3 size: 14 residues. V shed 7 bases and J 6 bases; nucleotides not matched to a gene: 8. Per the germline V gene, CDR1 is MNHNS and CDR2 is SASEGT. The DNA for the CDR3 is TGTGCCAGCACCCTGACAGGGGGCAAGGCTGAAGCTTTCTTT. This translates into CASTLTGGKAEAFF.

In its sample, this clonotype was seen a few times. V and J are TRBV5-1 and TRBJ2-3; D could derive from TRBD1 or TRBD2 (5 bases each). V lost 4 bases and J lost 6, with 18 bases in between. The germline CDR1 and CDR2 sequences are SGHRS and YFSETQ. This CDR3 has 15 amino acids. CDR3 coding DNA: TGCGCCAGCAGCCCCCGAGGGGCTGTGTTCGATACGCAGTATTTT. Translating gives CASSPRGAVFDTQYF. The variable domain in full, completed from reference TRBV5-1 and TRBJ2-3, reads KAGVTQTPRYLIKTRGQQVTLSCSPISGHRSVSWYQQTPGQGLQFLFEYFSETQRNKGNFPGRFSGRQFSNSRSEMNVSTLELGDSALYLCASSPRGAVFDTQYFGPGTRLTVL.

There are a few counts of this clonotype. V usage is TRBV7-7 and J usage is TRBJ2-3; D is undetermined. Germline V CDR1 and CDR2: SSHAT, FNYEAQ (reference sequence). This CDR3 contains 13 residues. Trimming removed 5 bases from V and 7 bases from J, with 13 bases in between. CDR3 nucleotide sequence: TGTGCCAGCAGCCAACCCGGACCCAATACGCAGTATTTT. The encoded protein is CASSQPGPNTQYF. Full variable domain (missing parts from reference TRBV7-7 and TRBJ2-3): GAGVSQSPRYKVTKRGQDVTLRCDPISSHATLYWYQQALGQGPEFLTYFNYEAQPDKSGLPSDRFSAERPEGSISTLTIQRTEQRDSAMYRCASSQPGPNTQYFGPGTRLTVL.

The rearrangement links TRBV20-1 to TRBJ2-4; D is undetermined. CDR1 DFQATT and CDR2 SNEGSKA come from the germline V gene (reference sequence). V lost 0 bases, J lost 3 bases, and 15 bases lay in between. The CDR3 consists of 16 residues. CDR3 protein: CSARDVTSALKNIQYF. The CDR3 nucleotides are TGCAGTGCTAGAGATGTCACGTCGGCCCTCAAAAACATTCAGTACTTC.

The CDR3 coding sequence is TGTGCCAGCAGCTTAGCCTACGACACTGAGCAGTTCTTC. Protein product: CASSLAYDTEQFF. The genes are TRBV11-3 and TRBJ2-1; D uncertain. CDR1 and CDR2 (germline): SGHNT, YENEEA. The V and J ends lost 1 base and 9 bases respectively, with 10 bases between them. The CDR3 covers 13 residues.

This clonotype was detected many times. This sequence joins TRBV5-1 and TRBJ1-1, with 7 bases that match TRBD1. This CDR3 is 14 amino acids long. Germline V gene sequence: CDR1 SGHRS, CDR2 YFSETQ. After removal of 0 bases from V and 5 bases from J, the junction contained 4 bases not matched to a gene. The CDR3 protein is CASSLETGWTEAFF. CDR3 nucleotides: TGCGCCAGCAGCTTGGAGACAGGGTGGACTGAAGCTTTCTTT.

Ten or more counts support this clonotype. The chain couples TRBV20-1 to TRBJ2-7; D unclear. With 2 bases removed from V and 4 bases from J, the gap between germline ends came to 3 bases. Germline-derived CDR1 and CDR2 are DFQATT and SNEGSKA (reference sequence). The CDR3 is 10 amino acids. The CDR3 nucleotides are TGCAGTGCTAGATCGTACGAGCAGTACTTC. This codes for CSARSYEQYF.

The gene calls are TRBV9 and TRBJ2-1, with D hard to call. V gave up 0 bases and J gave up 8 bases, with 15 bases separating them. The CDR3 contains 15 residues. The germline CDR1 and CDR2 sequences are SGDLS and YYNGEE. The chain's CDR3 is CASSVEGSPPDEQFF. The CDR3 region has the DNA TGTGCCAGCAGCGTAGAGGGCTCGCCTCCGGATGAGCAGTTCTTC.